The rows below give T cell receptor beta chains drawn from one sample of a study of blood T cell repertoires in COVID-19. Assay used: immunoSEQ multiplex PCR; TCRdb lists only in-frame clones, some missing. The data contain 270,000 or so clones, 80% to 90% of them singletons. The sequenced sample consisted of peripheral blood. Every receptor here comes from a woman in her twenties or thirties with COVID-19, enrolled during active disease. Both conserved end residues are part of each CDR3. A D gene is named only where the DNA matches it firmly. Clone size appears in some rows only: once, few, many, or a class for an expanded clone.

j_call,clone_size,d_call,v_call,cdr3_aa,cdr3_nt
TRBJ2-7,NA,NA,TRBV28,CASRLQGFSYEQYF,TGTGCCAGCAGACTTCAGGGGTTTTCCTACGAGCAGTACTTC
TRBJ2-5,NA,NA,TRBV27,CASSYGGTAGETQYF,TGTGCCAGCAGTTATGGGGGGACCGCTGGGGAGACCCAGTACTTC
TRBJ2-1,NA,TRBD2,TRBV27,CASSLMVAGDFGNEQFF,TGTGCCAGCAGTTTGATGGTAGCGGGGGACTTCGGCAATGAGCAGTTCTTC
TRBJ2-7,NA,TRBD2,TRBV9,CASSVVSGAEQYF,TGTGCCAGCAGCGTAGTTAGCGGGGCCGAGCAGTACTTC
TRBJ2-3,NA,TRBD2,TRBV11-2,CASSLRAASGGADTQYF,TGTGCCAGCAGCTTAAGAGCTGCTAGCGGGGGTGCAGATACGCAGTATTTT
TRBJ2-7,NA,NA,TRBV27,CASREQGGYYEQYF,TGTGCCAGCAGAGAGCAGGGGGGCTACTACGAGCAGTACTTC
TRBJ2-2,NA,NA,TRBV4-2,CASSQARNTGELFF,TGTGCCAGCAGCCAAGCCCGGAACACCGGGGAGCTGTTTTTT
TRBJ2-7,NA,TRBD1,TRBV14,CASSQRTGGSDEQYF,TGTGCCAGCAGCCAACGGACAGGGGGGAGCGACGAGCAGTACTTC
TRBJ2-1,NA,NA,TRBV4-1,CASSQEGGQYNEQFF,TGCGCCAGCAGCCAAGAAGGGGGTCAGTACAATGAGCAGTTCTTC
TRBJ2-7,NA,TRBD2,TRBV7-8,CASSLTGGWYEQYF,TGTGCCAGCAGCTTAACGGGGGGGTGGTACGAGCAGTACTTC
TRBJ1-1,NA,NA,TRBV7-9,CASSSSLRTANTEAFF,TGTGCCAGCAGCTCCTCTTTAAGGACTGCGAACACTGAAGCTTTCTTT
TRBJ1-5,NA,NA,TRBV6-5,CASRPTGSNQPQHF,TGTGCCAGCAGGCCCACAGGGAGCAATCAGCCCCAGCATTTT
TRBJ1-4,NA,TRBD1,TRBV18,CASSTRQGSEKLFF,TGTGCCAGCTCCACAAGACAGGGCTCGGAAAAACTGTTTTTT
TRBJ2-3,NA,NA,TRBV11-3,CASSLEESDTQYF,TGTGCCAGCAGCTTAGAAGAGTCAGATACGCAGTATTTT
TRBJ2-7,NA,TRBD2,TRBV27,CASRAGGEFSYEQYF,TGTGCCAGCAGAGCGGGGGGCGAATTCTCCTACGAGCAGTACTTC
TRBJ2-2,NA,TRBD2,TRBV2,CASTGGRGNTGELFF,TGTGCCAGCACCGGTGGGAGGGGAAACACCGGGGAGCTGTTTTTT
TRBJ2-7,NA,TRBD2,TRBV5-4,CASSQGLTPDEQYF,TGTGCCAGCAGCCAGGGACTAACCCCGGATGAGCAGTACTTC
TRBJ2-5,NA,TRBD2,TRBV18,CASSPKHQLAGGPRETQYF,TGTGCCAGCTCACCAAAACATCAACTAGCGGGGGGGCCACGGGAGACCCAGTACTTC
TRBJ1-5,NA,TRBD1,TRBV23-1,CAGEGQGDNQPQHF,TGCGCCGGAGAGGGACAGGGAGACAATCAGCCCCAGCATTTT
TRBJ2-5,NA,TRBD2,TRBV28,CASTHMGGKETQYF,TGTGCCAGCACCCACATGGGAGGGAAAGAGACCCAGTACTTC
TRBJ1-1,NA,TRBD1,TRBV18,CASSTDRGVTEAFF,TGTGCCAGCTCAACAGACAGGGGAGTCACTGAAGCTTTCTTT
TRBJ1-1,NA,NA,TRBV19,CASSPGEGTEAFF,TGTGCCAGTAGTCCTGGGGAGGGTACTGAAGCTTTCTTT
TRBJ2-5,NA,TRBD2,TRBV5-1,CASSLAGLHQETQYF,TGCGCCAGCAGTCTAGCGGGGTTACACCAAGAGACCCAGTACTTC
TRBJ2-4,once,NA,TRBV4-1,CASSLRSGNIQYF,TGCGCCAGCAGCCTGAGATCGGGGAACATTCAGTACTTC
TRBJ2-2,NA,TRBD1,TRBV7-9,CASSFRDRGRNTGELFF,TGTGCCAGCAGCTTCCGGGACAGGGGAAGGAACACCGGGGAGCTGTTTTTT
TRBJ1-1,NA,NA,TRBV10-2,CASNLQGMNTEAFF,TGCGCCAGCAACCTTCAGGGAATGAACACTGAAGCTTTCTTT
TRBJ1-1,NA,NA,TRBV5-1,CASSLIDLNTEAFF,TGCGCCAGCAGCTTGATCGACTTGAACACTGAAGCTTTCTTT
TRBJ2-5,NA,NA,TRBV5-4,CASSFERRQETQYF,TGTGCCAGCAGCTTCGAGCGCCGCCAAGAGACCCAGTACTTC
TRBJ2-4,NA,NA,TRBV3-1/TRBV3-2,CASSRLAKNIQYF,TGTGCCAGCAGCCGGCTAGCCAAAAACATTCAGTACTTC
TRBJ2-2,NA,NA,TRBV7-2,CASILSGLTPTGELFF,TGTGCCAGCATCCTCTCTGGACTTACCCCCACCGGGGAGCTGTTTTTT
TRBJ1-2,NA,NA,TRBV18,CASSPIREGTGYTF,TGTGCCAGCTCACCTATCAGGGAAGGAACTGGCTACACCTTC
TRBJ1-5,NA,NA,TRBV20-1,CSASLGAVGQPQHF,TGCAGTGCTAGTCTGGGGGCAGTGGGACAGCCCCAGCATTTT
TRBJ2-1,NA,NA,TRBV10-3,CAISRDNNEQFF,TGTGCCATCAGCCGGGACAACAATGAGCAGTTCTTC
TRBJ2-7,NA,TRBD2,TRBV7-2,CASSPGVAGAHEQYF,TGTGCCAGCAGCCCCGGGGTAGCGGGGGCCCACGAGCAGTACTTC
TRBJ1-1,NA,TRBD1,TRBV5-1,CASSLGQGASRNTEAFF,TGCGCCAGCAGCCTAGGACAGGGGGCAAGTAGGAACACTGAAGCTTTCTTT
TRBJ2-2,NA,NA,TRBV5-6,CASSLAGFGTGELFF,TGTGCCAGCAGCTTGGCGGGGTTCGGGACCGGGGAGCTGTTTTTT
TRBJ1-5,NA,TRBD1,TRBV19,CASSTGQGADQPQHF,TGTGCCAGTAGTACGGGACAGGGGGCTGATCAGCCCCAGCATTTT
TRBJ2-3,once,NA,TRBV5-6,CASRQTSVQDTQYF,TGTGCCAGCAGACAGACTAGTGTTCAGGATACGCAGTATTTT
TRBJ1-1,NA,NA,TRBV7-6,CASSLVPGAKNTEAFF,TGTGCCAGCAGCTTAGTTCCGGGTGCGAAGAACACTGAAGCTTTCTTT
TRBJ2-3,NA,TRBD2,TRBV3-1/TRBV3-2,CASSQAGGTDTQYF,TGTGCCAGCAGCCAGGCGGGGGGCACAGATACGCAGTATTTT
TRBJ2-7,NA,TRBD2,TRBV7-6,CASSFAPLAGDYEQYF,TGTGCCAGCAGCTTTGCCCCCCTAGCGGGGGACTACGAGCAGTACTTC
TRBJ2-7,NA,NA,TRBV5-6,CASSLGLGQGREQYF,TGTGCCAGCAGCTTAGGATTGGGCCAAGGAAGAGAGCAGTACTTC
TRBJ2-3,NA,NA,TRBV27,CASSLFFGQGGPDTQYF,TGTGCCAGCAGTTTATTTTTCGGTCAGGGGGGACCAGATACGCAGTATTTT
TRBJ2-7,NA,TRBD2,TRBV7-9,CASSTQTSATPYEQYF,TGTGCCAGCAGCACCCAGACTAGCGCCACCCCCTACGAGCAGTACTTC
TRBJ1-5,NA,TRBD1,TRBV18,CASSPGQGNQPQHF,TGTGCCAGCTCACCGGGACAGGGGAATCAGCCCCAGCATTTT
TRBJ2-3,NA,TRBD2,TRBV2,CASGRGGKDTQYF,TGTGCCAGCGGCCGGGGGGGCAAAGATACGCAGTATTTT
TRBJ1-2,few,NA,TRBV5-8,CASSLAWGGYTF,TGTGCCAGCAGCTTGGCGTGGGGCGGCTACACCTTC
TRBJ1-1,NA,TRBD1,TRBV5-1,CASSDRGRTEAFF,TGCGCCAGCAGTGACAGGGGGAGGACTGAAGCTTTCTTT
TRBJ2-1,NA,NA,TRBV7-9,CASSWSFGGQHVEQFF,TGTGCCAGCAGCTGGTCCTTCGGGGGACAGCATGTCGAGCAGTTCTTC
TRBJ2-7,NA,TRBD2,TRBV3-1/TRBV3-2,CASSRTSVDEQYF,TGTGCCAGCAGCAGGACTAGCGTCGACGAGCAGTACTTC
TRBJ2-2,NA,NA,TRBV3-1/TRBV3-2,CASSQGTWGGHGELFF,TGTGCCAGCAGCCAAGGAACGTGGGGGGGCCACGGGGAGCTGTTTTTT
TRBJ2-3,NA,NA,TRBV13,CASSLEGVSTDTQYF,TGTGCCAGCAGCTTAGAGGGGGTTTCCACAGATACGCAGTATTTT